The T cell receptor (beta chain) under discussion was sequenced for a study of spatial heterogeneity in lung cancer (dated by TCRdb to between 2018 and 2020). Regarding the research as a whole: The donors were 72 patients from the lung TRACERx cohort who had early-stage, untreated non-small cell lung cancer. In the raw uncorrected reads, each unique combination of TCR and UMI appeared more than ten times on average. TCR alpha and beta repertoires were quantitatively compared across multiple tumor regions, matched nontumor lung and blood in non-small cell lung cancer. Follow-up PBMC samples were sequenced whenever available, with a median time to follow-up of approximately two years after resection. The study linked features of the TCR repertoire to counts of nonsynonymous mutations, which were determined by whole-exome sequencing of tumor tissue. More beta-chain than alpha-chain transcripts were consistently detected, likely reflecting higher beta-chain transcript abundance. Both alpha and beta chains were TCR-sequenced in samples taken at surgery, namely 220 tumor regions, 64 matched nontumor lung samples and 45 to 60 PBMC samples. Study-wide conclusions, independent of this receptor: Confirming at a functional level the hypothesis that regional TCRs recognize regional mutations was considered to require additional single-cell paired TCR alpha and beta sequencing. Only roughly 15 patients were included in comparisons of baseline and follow-up blood repertoires. Ubiquitous expanded tumor TCRs were detected in blood more often at tumor resection than at routine follow-up.

The time point label of this sample denotes: blood at routine non-recurrence follow-up after resection. For TCR sequencing, whole RNA was extracted from tumor and nontumor lung tissue, or from cryopreserved PBMC samples, and no cell sorting was done. Patients were selected for TCR sequencing only if sufficient RNA was available from at least two tumor regions. V loses 5 bases, J loses 5 bases, and the germline ends lie 16 bases apart. According to the germline V gene (reference sequence), CDR1 reads LNHDA and CDR2 reads SQIVND. Taken from cysteine to phenylalanine, the CDR3 has 14 residues. Only the CDR3 portion is preserved as DNA: 42 bases, with reading frame beginning at the first base. Library preparation was by 5' RACE. Sequencing took place on a NextSeq 500. The TCR library protocol attached a unique molecular identifier to each TCR cDNA molecule to allow correction of PCR and sequencing errors. As for the authors' bioinformatics: TCR identification, UMI-based error correction and CDR3 extraction were all carried out with Decombinator tools. TCRs above a frequency of 2 per 1,000, corresponding to the top 1% of the tumor frequency distribution, were defined as expanded. Each repertoire was subsampled 100 times to 5,000 TCRs, after which Renyi diversity was computed with the R vegan package. To build CDR3 similarity networks, amino acid triplet string-kernel similarity was used, and CDR3s were connected when their pairwise similarity was above 0.82. TCRdb trimmed public reads at Q25 via fastp, called clones via MiXCR and kept in-frame beta chains. When rows share a CDR3 protein, they turn into one entry using the most common DNA and genes. The V and J calls come from TCRdb's annotation, not from the publication. The sample table contains about 120,000 distinct CDR3 sequences; only one count was recorded for over 9% of them. The ten largest clones take up 15% to 20% of the sample.

This clonotype was seen only a few times. The antigen it binds to is not known. No much larger clonotype is one base removed from it; base qualities were not supplied. The V and J genes are TRBV19 and TRBJ2-7, with TRBD2 tentatively as D gene (6 bases match). This clonotype was obtained from a male donor with early-stage non-small cell lung cancer. The specimen was PBMCs, collected at follow-up. The CDR3 sequence is CASSRDSRGDEQYF. The nucleotides read TGTGCCAGTAGTCGGGACTCCCGAGGCGACGAGCAGTACTTC.